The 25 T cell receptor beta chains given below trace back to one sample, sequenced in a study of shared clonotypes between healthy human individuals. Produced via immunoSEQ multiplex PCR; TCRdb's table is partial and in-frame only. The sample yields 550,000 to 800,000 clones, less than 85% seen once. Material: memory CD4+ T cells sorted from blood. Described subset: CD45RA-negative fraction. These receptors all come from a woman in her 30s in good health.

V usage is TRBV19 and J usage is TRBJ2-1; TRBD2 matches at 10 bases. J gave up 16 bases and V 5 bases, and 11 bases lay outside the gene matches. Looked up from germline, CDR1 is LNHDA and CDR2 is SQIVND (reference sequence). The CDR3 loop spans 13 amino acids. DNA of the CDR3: TGTGCCAGTAGTCCCTCCAGCGGGAGGGCCGGTTTCTTC. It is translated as CASSPSSGRAGFF. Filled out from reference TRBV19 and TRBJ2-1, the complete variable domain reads DGGITQSPKYLFRKEGQNVTLSCEQNLNHDAMYWYRQDPGQGLRLIYYSQIVNDFQKGDIAEGYSVSREKKESFPLTVTSAQKNPTAFYLCASSPSSGRAGFFGPGTRLTVL.

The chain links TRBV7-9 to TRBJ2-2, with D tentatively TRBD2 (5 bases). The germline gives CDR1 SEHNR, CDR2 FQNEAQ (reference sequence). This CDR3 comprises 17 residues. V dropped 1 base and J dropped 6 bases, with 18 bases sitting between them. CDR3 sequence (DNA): TGTGCCAGCAGCTTAGGCGCCGATACTAGGTGGCCCGGGGAGCTGTTTTTT. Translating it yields CASSLGADTRWPGELFF.

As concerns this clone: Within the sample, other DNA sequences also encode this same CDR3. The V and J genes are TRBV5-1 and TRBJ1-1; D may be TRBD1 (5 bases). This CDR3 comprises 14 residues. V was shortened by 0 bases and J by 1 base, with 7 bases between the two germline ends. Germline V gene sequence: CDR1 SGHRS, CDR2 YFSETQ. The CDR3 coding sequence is TGCGCCAGCAGCTTGGCCGGGGCGAACACTGAAGCTTTCTTT. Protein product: CASSLAGANTEAFF.

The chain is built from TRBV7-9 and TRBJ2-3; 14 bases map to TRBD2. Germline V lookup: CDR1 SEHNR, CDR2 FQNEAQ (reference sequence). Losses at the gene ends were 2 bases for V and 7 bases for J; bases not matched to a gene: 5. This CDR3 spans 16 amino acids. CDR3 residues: CASSLTGLAGVNTQYF. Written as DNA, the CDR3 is TGTGCCAGCAGCTTAACGGGACTAGCGGGAGTCAATACGCAGTATTTT.

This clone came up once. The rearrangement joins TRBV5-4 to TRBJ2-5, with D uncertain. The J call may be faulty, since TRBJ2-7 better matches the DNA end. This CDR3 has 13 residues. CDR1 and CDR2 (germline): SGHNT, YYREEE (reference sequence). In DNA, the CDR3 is TGTGCCAGCAGCTCCATGAATCCCTACGAGCAGTACTTC. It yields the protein CASSSMNPYEQYF.

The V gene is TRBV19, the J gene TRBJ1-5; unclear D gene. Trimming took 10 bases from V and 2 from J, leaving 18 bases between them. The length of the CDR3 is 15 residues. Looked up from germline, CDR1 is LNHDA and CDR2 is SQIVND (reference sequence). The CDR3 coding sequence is TGTGCCACCCGTAGGTCGGCGCATGGCAATCAGCCCCAGCATTTT. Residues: CATRRSAHGNQPQHF.

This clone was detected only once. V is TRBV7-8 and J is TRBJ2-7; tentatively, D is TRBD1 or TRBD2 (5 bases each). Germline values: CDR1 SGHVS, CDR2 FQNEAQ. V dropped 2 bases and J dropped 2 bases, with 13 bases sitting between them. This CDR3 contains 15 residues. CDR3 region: CASSLTAGSAYEQYF. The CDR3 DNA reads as TGTGCCAGCAGCTTAACGGCAGGGAGCGCCTACGAGCAGTACTTC.

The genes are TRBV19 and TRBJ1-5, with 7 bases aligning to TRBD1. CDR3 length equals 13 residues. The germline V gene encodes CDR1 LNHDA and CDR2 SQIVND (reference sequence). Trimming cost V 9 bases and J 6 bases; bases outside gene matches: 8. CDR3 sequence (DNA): TGTGCCAGCTCCAGGGGGGGGCTTCAGCCCCAGCATTTT. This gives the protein CASSRGGLQPQHF.

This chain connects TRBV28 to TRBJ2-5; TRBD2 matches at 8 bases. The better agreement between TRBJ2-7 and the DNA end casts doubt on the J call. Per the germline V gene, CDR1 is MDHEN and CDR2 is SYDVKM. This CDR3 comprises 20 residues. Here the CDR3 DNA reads TGTGCCAGCAGTAACCTGGGACAACCGGGACTAGTCGGGGGCCACTACGAGCAGTACTTC. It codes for CASSNLGQPGLVGGHYEQYF.

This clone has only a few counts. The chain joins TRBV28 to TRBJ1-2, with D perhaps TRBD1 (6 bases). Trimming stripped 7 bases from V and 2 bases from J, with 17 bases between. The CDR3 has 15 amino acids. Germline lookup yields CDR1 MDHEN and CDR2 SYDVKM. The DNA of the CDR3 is TGTGCCAGCACTATTAGGGGGGGGCTAAACTATGGCTACACCTTC. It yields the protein CASTIRGGLNYGYTF.

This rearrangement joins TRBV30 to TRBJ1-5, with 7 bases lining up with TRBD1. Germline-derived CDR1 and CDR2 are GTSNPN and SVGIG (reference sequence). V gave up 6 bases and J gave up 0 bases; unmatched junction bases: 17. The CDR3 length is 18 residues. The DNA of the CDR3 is TGTGCCTGCAATAAAGCAGGGACAGCTGTTAATAGCAATCAGCCCCAGCATTTT. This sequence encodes CACNKAGTAVNSNQPQHF.

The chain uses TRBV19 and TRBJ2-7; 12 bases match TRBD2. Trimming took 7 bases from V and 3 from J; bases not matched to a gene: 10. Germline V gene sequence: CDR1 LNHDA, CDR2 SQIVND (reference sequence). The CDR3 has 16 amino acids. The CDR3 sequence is CASKRTSGDSGYEQYF. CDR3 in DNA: TGTGCCAGTAAGAGGACTAGCGGGGATAGCGGCTACGAGCAGTACTTC.

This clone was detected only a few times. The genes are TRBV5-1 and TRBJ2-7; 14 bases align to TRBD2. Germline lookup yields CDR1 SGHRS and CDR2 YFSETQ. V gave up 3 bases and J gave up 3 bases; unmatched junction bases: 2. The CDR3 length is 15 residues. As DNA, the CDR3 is TGCGCCAGCAGCTGGGGGACTAGCGGGAGCTACGAGCAGTACTTC. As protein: CASSWGTSGSYEQYF.

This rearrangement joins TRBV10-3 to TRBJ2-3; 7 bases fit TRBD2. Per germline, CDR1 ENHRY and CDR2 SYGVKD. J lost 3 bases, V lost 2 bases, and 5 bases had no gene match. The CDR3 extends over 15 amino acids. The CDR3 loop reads CAISEAGARTDTQYF. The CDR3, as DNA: TGTGCCATCAGTGAGGCGGGAGCGAGGACAGATACGCAGTATTTT.

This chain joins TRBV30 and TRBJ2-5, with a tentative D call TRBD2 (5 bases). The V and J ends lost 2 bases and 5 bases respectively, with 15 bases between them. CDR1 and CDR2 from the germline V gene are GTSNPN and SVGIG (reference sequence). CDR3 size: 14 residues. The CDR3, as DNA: TGTGCCTGGAGTAACAGACTACAAGGGGAGACCCAGTACTTC. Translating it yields CAWSNRLQGETQYF.

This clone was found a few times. The CDR3 bases are TGTGCCAGTAGTACTCAGGGGGTACAGGGAGAGACCCAGTACTTC. Protein: CASSTQGVQGETQYF. The chain carries TRBV19 and TRBJ2-5; 7 bases agree with TRBD1. This CDR3 has 15 residues. V trimming: 4 bases; J trimming: 4 bases; junction bases outside the gene matches: 9. Looked up from germline, CDR1 is LNHDA and CDR2 is SQIVND (reference sequence).

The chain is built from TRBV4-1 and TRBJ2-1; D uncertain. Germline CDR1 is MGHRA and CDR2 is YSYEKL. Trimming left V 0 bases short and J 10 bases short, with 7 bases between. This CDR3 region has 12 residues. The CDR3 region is CASSQELGEQFF. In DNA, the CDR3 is TGCGCCAGCAGCCAAGAATTAGGGGAGCAGTTCTTC.

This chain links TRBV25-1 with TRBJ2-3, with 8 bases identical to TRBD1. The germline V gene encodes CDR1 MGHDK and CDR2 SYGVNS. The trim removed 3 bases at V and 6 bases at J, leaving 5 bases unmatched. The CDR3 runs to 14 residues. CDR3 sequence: CASSDRGLGDTQYF. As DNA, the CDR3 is TGTGCCAGCAGTGACAGGGGGCTAGGGGATACGCAGTATTTT.

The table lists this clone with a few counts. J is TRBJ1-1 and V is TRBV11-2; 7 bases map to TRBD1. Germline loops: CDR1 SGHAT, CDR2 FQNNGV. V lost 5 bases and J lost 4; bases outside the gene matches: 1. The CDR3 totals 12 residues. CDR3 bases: TGTGCCAGCAGCGACAGGGCCACTGAAGCTTTCTTT. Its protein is CASSDRATEAFF. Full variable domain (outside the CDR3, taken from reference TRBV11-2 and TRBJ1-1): EAGVAQSPRYKIIEKRQSVAFWCNPISGHATLYWYQQILGQGPKLLIQFQNNGVVDDSQLPKDRFSAERLKGVDSTLKIQPAKLEDSAVYLCASSDRATEAFFGQGTRLTVV.

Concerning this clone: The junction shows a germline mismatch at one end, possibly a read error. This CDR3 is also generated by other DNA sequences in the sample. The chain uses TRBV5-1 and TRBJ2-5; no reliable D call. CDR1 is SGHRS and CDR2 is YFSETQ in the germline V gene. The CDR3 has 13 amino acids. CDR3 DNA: TGTGCCAGCAGCTTGGTAGGCCAAGAGACCCAGTACTTC. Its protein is CASSLVGQETQYF.

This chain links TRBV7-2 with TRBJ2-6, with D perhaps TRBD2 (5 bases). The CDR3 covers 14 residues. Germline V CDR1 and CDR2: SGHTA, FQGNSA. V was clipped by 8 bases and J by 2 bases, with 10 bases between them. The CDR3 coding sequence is TGTGCCAGCTATCGGCGGGCTGGGGCCAACGTCCTGACTTTC. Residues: CASYRRAGANVLTF.

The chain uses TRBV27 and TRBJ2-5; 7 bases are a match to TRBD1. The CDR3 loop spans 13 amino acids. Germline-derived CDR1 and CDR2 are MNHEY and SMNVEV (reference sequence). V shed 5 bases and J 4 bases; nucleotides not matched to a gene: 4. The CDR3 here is CASSPTGPETQYF. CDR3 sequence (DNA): TGTGCCAGCAGTCCGACAGGGCCAGAGACCCAGTACTTC.

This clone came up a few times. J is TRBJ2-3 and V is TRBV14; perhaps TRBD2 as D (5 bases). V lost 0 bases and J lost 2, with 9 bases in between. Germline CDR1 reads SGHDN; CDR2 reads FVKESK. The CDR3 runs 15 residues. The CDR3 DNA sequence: TGTGCCAGCAGCCAAGAAGGGCTAGCCACAGATACGCAGTATTTT. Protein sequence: CASSQEGLATDTQYF.

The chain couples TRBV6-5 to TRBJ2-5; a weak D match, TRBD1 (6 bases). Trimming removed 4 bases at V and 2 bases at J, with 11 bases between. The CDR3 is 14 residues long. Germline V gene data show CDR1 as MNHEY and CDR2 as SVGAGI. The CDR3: CASSLQGQQETQYF. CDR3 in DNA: TGTGCCAGCAGTTTGCAGGGGCAACAAGAGACCCAGTACTTC.

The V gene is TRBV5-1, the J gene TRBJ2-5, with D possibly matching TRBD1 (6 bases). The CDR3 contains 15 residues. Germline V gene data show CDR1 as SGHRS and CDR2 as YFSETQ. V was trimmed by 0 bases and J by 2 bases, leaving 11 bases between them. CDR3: CASSLADRRQETQYF. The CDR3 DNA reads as TGCGCCAGCAGCTTGGCAGACAGGAGACAAGAGACCCAGTACTTC.